One sample yielded the 12 T cell receptor beta chains listed below, sequenced in a study of cytomegalovirus exposure and HLA in healthy donors. PCR employed 60 Vbeta and 13 Jbeta primers. The protocol was immunoSEQ multiplex PCR, while the TCRdb copy is restricted to in-frame clones and leaves out a portion. The sample shows some 140,000 clones, nearly 80% of them seen only once. Sequenced: PBMCs. All receptors come from a young man in good health and CMV-seronegative.

The chain couples TRBV19 to TRBJ1-2; maybe TRBD1 (6 bases). The CDR3 loop spans 12 amino acids. V lost 5 bases to trimming and J lost 8 bases, with 12 bases between them. Germline assignment: CDR1 LNHDA and CDR2 SQIVND (reference sequence). As DNA, the CDR3 is TGTGCCAGTAGTTTCCAGGGGAGAGGCTACACCTTC. Protein: CASSFQGRGYTF.

This clone was observed once. DNA for the CDR3: TGTGCCTGGAGATCCAGGGGGAAATTGGGAGATACGCAGTATTTT. It codes for CAWRSRGKLGDTQYF. The chain joins TRBV30 to TRBJ2-3; 7 nucleotides agree with TRBD1. The junction had 11 bases not matched to a gene; V was cut back by 3 bases and J by 5 bases. The CDR3 loop spans 15 amino acids. Germline V gene sequence: CDR1 GTSNPN, CDR2 SVGIG (reference sequence). Full variable domain (outside the CDR3, taken from reference TRBV30 and TRBJ2-3): SQTIHQWPATLVQPVGSPLSLECTVEGTSNPNLYWYRQAAGRGLQLLFYSVGIGQISSEVPQNLSASRPQDRQFILSSKKLLLSDSGFYLCAWRSRGKLGDTQYFGPGTRLTVL.

This clone has only a few counts. The CDR3 is CASSWTISNDGYTF. The DNA of the CDR3 is TGTGCCAGCAGTTGGACAATTTCTAATGATGGCTACACCTTC. The chain is built from TRBV6-1 and TRBJ1-2; D may be TRBD1 (5 bases). This CDR3 spans 14 amino acids. Trimming took off 5 bases at V and 6 bases at J, with 16 bases between the two ends. Germline loops: CDR1 MNHNS, CDR2 SASEGT.

This chain connects TRBV18 to TRBJ2-7; 8 bases are shared with TRBD2. The germline V gene has CDR1 KGHSH and CDR2 LQKENI. The V gene end was trimmed by 1 base and the J gene end by 2 bases; junction bases not matched to a gene: 1. This CDR3 is built from 14 residues. CDR3 nucleotides: TGTGCCAGCTCACCACTAGCGGGGCCCTACGAGCAGTACTTC. Protein: CASSPLAGPYEQYF. Full variable domain (outside the CDR3, taken from reference TRBV18 and TRBJ2-7): NAGVMQNPRHLVRRRGQEARLRCSPMKGHSHVYWYRQLPEEGLKFMVYLQKENIIDESGMPKERFSAEFPKEGPSILRIQQVVRGDSAAYFCASSPLAGPYEQYFGPGTRLTVT.

This chain joins TRBV13 and TRBJ2-4, with 7 bases lining up with TRBD2. From germline, CDR1 is PRHDT and CDR2 FYEKMQ (reference sequence). V shed 6 bases and J 2 bases; nucleotides not matched to a gene: 10. The CDR3 runs 16 residues. This CDR3 is CASSFVRGRTKNIQYF. The CDR3 region has the DNA TGTGCCAGCAGTTTCGTCCGCGGGAGAACCAAAAACATTCAGTACTTC. Drawing the rest from reference TRBV13 and TRBJ2-4, the complete variable domain is AAGVIQSPRHLIKEKRETATLKCYPIPRHDTVYWYQQGPGQDPQFLISFYEKMQSDKGSIPDRFSAQQFSDYHSELNMSSLELGDSALYFCASSFVRGRTKNIQYFGAGTRLSVL.

This chain connects TRBV7-9 to TRBJ2-3; 7 bases agree with TRBD1. The germline V gene has CDR1 SEHNR and CDR2 FQNEAQ (reference sequence). The CDR3 runs to 12 residues. The CDR3 sequence: CSPQGVGDTQYF. DNA of the CDR3: TGTTCCCCTCAGGGGGTTGGGGATACGCAGTATTTT.

The V call is TRBV11-3, the J call TRBJ2-3; 8 bases agree with TRBD2. Trimming cost V 5 bases and J 6 bases; bases outside gene matches: 7. The germline V gene has CDR1 SGHNT and CDR2 YENEEA. The CDR3 is 14 residues long. Here the CDR3 DNA reads TGTGCCAGCAGCCCCGGACTAGCCGGCGATACGCAGTATTTT. It codes for CASSPGLAGDTQYF.

The chain links TRBV7-8 to TRBJ2-1; 9 bases map to TRBD2. There are 14 residues in the CDR3. Germline assignment: CDR1 SGHVS and CDR2 FQNEAQ. With 10 bases clipped from V and 10 bases from J, the junction kept 14 bases outside the gene matches. The CDR3 here is CATGVAGGPGEQFF. Written as DNA, the CDR3 is TGTGCCACGGGCGTGGCGGGAGGGCCAGGGGAGCAGTTCTTC.

This clone was seen just once. The chain employs TRBV27 and TRBJ2-7; D is unclear. There are 13 residues in the CDR3. Germline V CDR1 and CDR2: MNHEY, SMNVEV (reference sequence). V was pared by 2 bases and J by 2 bases, with 7 bases between. Here the CDR3 DNA reads TGTGCCAGCAGTTTAGGCAACGCCTACGAGCAGTACTTC. Translation gives CASSLGNAYEQYF.

The chain has TRBV5-6 and TRBJ1-5; possible D gene TRBD1, 5 bases. Looked up from germline, CDR1 is SGHDT and CDR2 is YYEEEE. The CDR3 has 15 amino acids. Trimming shortened V by 4 bases and J by 2 bases, and 13 bases separated the two germline ends. The CDR3 loop reads CASSPGGLGNQPQHF. The CDR3, as DNA: TGTGCCAGCAGCCCGGGGGGGTTGGGCAATCAGCCCCAGCATTTT.

CDR3 sequence (DNA): TGTGCCAGCAGCGTATCTGCCGGGAGGGCCTCCTACGAGCAGTACTTC. As protein: CASSVSAGRASYEQYF. V is TRBV9 and J is TRBJ2-7; 8 nucleotides agree with TRBD2. The CDR3 is 16 amino acids. After removal of 1 base from V and 0 bases from J, the junction contained 6 bases not matched to a gene. The germline CDR1 and CDR2 sequences are SGDLS and YYNGEE.

This chain links TRBV27 with TRBJ1-3, with unresolved D. Trimming cost V 1 base and J 0 bases, with 10 bases left between them. Per the germline V gene, CDR1 is MNHEY and CDR2 is SMNVEV (reference sequence). This CDR3 contains 16 residues. CDR3 amino acids: CASSLYGGLSGNTIYF. The CDR3 nucleotides read TGTGCCAGCAGTTTATACGGCGGGCTCTCTGGAAACACCATATATTTT.